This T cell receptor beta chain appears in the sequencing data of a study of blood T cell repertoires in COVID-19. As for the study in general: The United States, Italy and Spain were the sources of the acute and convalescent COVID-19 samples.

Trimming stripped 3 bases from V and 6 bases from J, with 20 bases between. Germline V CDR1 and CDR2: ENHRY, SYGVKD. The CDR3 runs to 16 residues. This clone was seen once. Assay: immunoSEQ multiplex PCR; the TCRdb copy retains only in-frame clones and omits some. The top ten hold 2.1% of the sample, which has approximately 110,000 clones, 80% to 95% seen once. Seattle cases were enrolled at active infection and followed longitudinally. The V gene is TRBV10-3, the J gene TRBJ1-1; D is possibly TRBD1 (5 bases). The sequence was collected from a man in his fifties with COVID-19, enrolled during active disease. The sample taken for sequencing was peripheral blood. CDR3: CAISDGTPGGISEAFF. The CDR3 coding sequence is TGTGCCATCAGTGATGGGACCCCGGGGGGAATCTCTGAAGCTTTCTTT.